These 4 T cell receptor beta chains were all obtained from the same sample, sequenced in a study of blood T cell repertoires in COVID-19. The table came from immunoSEQ multiplex PCR; TCRdb's copy has only in-frame clones and leaves some out. The table includes roughly 420,000 clones, over 75% detected once. Material: PBMCs or T cells enriched from blood (not recorded which). These receptors came from a woman aged 25 to 39 with acute COVID-19.

The chain links TRBV29-1 to TRBJ1-3; the D is unclear. Per germline, CDR1 SQVTM and CDR2 ANQGSEA. V was cut by 7 bases and J by 4 bases, with 8 bases left in between. CDR3 length equals 11 residues. DNA of the CDR3: TGCAGCGGGAGTCAGGGAAACACCATATATTTT. Translation: CSGSQGNTIYF.

The rearrangement links TRBV5-1 to TRBJ2-2; tentatively, D is TRBD1 (6 bases). V dropped 6 bases and J dropped 0 bases, with 12 bases sitting between them. Per the germline V gene, CDR1 is SGHRS and CDR2 is YFSETQ. The CDR3 consists of 15 residues. The CDR3 DNA is TGCGCCAGCAACAACGGACAGCCGAACACCGGGGAGCTGTTTTTT. As protein: CASNNGQPNTGELFF.

This chain links TRBV11-3 with TRBJ1-1; 7 positions match TRBD1. Losses at the gene ends were 3 bases for V and 8 bases for J; bases not matched to a gene: 6. This CDR3 has 13 residues. Germline CDR1 reads SGHNT; CDR2 reads YENEEA. The CDR3 is CASSLIRGTEAFF. The CDR3 nucleotides are TGTGCCAGCAGCTTGATCAGGGGGACCGAAGCTTTCTTT. The full variable domain, completed using reference TRBV11-3 and TRBJ1-1, is EAGVVQSPRYKIIEKKQPVAFWCNPISGHNTLYWYLQNLGQGPELLIRYENEEAVDDSQLPKDRFSAERLKGVDSTLKIQPAELGDSAVYLCASSLIRGTEAFFGQGTRLTVV.

The genes are TRBV5-1 and TRBJ2-2, with D unresolved. V was cut by 3 bases and J by 5 bases, with 11 bases left in between. Germline V gene sequence: CDR1 SGHRS, CDR2 YFSETQ. This CDR3 contains 14 residues. The CDR3 coding sequence is TGCGCCAGCAGCTCATTTATCGGTACCGGGGAGCTGTTTTTT. It encodes CASSSFIGTGELFF.